This T cell receptor beta chain emerged from a study of control samples from healthy donors and cancer patients. Assay: immunoSEQ multiplex PCR; the TCRdb copy retains only in-frame clones and omits some. The data hold 95,000 to 150,000 clones, with around 87% observed a single time. Germline CDR1 and CDR2: GTSNPN and SVGIG (reference sequence). The CDR3 loop spans 14 amino acids. Trimming took off 5 bases at V and 3 bases at J, with 16 bases between the two ends. Input material: blood. The receptor was derived from a man aged 60 to 69 in good health. V is TRBV30 and J is TRBJ1-1; D is uncertain. The CDR3 region is CAWGREGAHTEAFF. The CDR3 region has the DNA TGTGCCTGGGGGAGGGAAGGAGCGCACACTGAAGCTTTCTTT.